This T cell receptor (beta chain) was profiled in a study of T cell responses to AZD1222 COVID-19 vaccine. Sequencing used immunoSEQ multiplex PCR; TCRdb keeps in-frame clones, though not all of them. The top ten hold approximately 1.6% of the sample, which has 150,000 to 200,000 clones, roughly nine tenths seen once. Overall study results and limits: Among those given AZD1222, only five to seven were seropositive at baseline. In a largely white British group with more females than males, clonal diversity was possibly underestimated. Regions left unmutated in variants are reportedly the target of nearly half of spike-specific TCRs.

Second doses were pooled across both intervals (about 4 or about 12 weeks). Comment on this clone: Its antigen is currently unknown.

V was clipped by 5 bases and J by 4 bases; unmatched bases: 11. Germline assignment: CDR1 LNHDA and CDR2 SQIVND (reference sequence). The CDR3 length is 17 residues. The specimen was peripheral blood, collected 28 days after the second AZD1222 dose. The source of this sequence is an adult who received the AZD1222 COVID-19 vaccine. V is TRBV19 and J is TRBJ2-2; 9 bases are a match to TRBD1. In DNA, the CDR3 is TGTGCCAGTAGTCCCCGATACAGGGGGCTAGGCACCGGGGAGCTGTTTTTT. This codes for CASSPRYRGLGTGELFF.